This T cell receptor beta chain emerged from a study of T cells in Graves' hyperthyroidism and ophthalmopathy. Overall study: It was at initial diagnosis, before any treatment, that peripheral blood was collected.

Regarding the study as a whole: Patients with ophthalmopathy were separated from those with stable hyperthyroidism by a 13 V-J model. Most clonotypes expanded in the thyroid (above 0.001) were also present in blood.

In making diagnoses, clinical symptoms, serum thyroxine and TRAb, thyroid ultrasound and orbital computed tomography were all used. This clonotype was detected many times. Its antigen is not identified. Authors of the study amplified TCR beta CDR3 regions from RNA transcripts. Carried out on the TCR CDR3, a first-round RT-PCR used the HTBI primer set. TCRdb processed the multiplex PCR reads anew with MiXCR; each CDR3 protein has one entry. The sample lists more than 300,000 distinct CDR3 sequences; roughly 13% were seen once. V was cut by 6 bases and J by 7 bases, with 19 bases left in between. The CDR3 runs 13 residues. CDR1 is DFQATT, CDR2 SNEGSKA, per germline (reference sequence).

The receptor's source is a woman in her sixties or seventies with Graves' hyperthyroidism. J is TRBJ2-7 and V is TRBV20-1; D is unresolved. Sequenced: blood. Here the CDR3 reads CSANPNLLGEQYF. The CDR3 bases are TGCAGTGCCAACCCTAACCTTCTGGGGGAGCAGTACTTC.